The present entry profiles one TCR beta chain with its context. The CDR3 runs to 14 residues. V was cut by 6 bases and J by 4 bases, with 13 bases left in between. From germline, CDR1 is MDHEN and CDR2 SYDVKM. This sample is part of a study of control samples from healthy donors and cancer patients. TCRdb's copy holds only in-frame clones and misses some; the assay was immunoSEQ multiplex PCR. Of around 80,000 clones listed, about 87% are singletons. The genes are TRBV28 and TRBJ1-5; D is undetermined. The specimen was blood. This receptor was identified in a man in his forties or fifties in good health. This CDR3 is CASSSGSHNQPQHF. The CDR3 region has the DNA TGTGCCAGCAGCTCCGGAAGCCATAATCAGCCCCAGCATTTT.